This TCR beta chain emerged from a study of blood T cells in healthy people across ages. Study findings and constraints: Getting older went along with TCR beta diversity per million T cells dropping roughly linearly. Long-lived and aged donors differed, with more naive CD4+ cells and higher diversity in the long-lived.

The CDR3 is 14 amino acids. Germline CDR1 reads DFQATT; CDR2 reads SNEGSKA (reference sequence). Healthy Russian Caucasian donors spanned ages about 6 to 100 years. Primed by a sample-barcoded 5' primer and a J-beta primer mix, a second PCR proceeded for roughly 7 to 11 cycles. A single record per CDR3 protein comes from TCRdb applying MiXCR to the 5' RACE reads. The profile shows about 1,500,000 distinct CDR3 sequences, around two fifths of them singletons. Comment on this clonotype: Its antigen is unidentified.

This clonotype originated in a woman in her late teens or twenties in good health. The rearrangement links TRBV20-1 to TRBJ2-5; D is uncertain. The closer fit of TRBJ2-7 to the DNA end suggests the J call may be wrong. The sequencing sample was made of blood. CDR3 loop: CSARDLKESYEQYF. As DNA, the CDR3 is TGCAGTGCTAGAGATCTTAAAGAGTCATACGAGCAGTACTTC.